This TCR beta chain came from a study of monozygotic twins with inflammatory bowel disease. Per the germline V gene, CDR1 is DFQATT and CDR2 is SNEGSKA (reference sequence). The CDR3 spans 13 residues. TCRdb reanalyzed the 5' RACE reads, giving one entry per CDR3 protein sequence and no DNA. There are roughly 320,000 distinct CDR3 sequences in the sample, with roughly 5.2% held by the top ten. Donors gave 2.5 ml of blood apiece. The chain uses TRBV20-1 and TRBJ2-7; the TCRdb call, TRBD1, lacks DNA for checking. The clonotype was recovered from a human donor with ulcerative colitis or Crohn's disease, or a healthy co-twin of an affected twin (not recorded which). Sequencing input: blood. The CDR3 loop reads CSARADRGYEQYF.